Given below is one T cell receptor beta chain in context. The V end lost 4 bases, the J end lost 0 bases, and 17 bases lay between the germline ends. Germline-derived CDR1 and CDR2 are SGDLS and YYNGEE. The CDR3 loop spans 16 amino acids. Sequenced by immunoSEQ multiplex PCR; TCRdb stores in-frame clones only, minus some. In the table there are about 180,000 clones, 88% of which are singletons. These data come from a study of T cell responses to AZD1222 COVID-19 vaccine. Sequences were derived from peripheral blood, sampled 28 days after the second AZD1222 dose. The sequence was collected from an adult who received the AZD1222 COVID-19 vaccine. The chain carries TRBV9 and TRBJ2-7; unclear D gene. The CDR3 sequence is CASSRESTDISYEQYF. CDR3 DNA sequence: TGTGCCAGCAGCAGGGAATCGACCGACATCTCCTACGAGCAGTACTTC.